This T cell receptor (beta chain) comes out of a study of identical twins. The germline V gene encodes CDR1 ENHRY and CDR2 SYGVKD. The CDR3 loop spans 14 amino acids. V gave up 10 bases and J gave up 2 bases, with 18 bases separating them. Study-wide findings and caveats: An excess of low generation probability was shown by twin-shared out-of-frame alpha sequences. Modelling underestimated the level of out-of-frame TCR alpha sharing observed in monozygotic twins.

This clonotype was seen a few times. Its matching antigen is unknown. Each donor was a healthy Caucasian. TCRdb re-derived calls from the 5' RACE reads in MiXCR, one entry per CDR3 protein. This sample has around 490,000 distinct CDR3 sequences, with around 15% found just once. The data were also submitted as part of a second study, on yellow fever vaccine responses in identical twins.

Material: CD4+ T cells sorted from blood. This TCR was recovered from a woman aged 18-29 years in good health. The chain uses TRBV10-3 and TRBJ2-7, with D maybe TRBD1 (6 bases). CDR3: CASKGELLTYEQYF. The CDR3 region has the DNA TGTGCCAGTAAGGGGGAGCTTCTAACCTACGAGCAGTACTTC.